This T cell receptor beta chain came from a study of blood T cell repertoires in COVID-19. Study details: From the United States, Italy and Spain came samples of acute and convalescent COVID-19. From T cells, B-cell-depleted T cells, or PBMCs came the material, which was cDNA or gDNA.

Donors were grouped by their self-reported clinical history. Donors in Cohort 3 who had recovered were those with two negative PCRs, healthcare professional clearance, or resolution of their symptoms. The V and J ends lost 0 bases and 4 bases respectively, with 23 bases between them. This CDR3 spans 19 amino acids. Germline values: CDR1 MNHNS, CDR2 SASEGT. This table comes from immunoSEQ multiplex PCR, and its TCRdb copy is limited to in-frame clones, with some not included. Of 150,000 to 200,000 clones listed, around 81% were seen once; the top ten hold about 6%. Sequencing was done on a sample of PBMCs or T cells enriched from blood (not recorded which). The genes are TRBV6-1 and TRBJ2-3; D is perhaps TRBD2 (5 bases). This receptor was taken from a man in his forties who had recovered from COVID-19. In nucleotides, the CDR3 is TGTGCCAGCAGTGAAGCCCCCTTGAGGGCCACCCCGGTAGCAGATACGCAGTATTTT. Translating it yields CASSEAPLRATPVADTQYF.